This T cell receptor beta chain is drawn from a study of blood T cell repertoires in COVID-19. The CDR3 extends over 16 amino acids. Germline V gene data show CDR1 as LNHDA and CDR2 as SQIVND (reference sequence). With V trimmed by 7 bases and J by 5 bases, 6 bases remained unmatched. How the authors handled the data: Estimation of nucleated cell counts was performed using reference gene primer amplification. Generated by immunoSEQ multiplex PCR, the TCRdb table keeps only in-frame clones and is missing some. D and trimming come from the DNA, and the V and J calls and clone size come from that table. Of hundreds of thousands of clones listed, 90% are singletons. Those enrolled, adults aged about 18 to 89 years, came from under 25 US areas.

This receptor was taken from a man aged 55 to 70 who had recovered from COVID-19. Input material: PBMCs or T cells enriched from blood (not recorded which). The V gene is TRBV19, the J gene TRBJ2-1, with TRBD2 matching over 15 bases. The CDR3 bases are TGTGCCAGTAAGAGGACTAGCGGGAGGGCCCACAATGAGCAGTTCTTC. Its protein is CASKRTSGRAHNEQFF.